Below are 25 T cell receptor beta chains sequenced from a single sample in a study of cytotoxic CD8 clonotypes in ibrutinib-treated CLL. TCRdb's copy holds only in-frame clones and misses some; the assay was immunoSEQ multiplex PCR. Altogether 250,000 to 350,000 clones are present, roughly 76% being singletons, with the ten largest covering around 6%. The sequencing used PBMCs, collected at disease progression, from a patient treated with ibrutinib. These receptors all stem from a human donor with chronic lymphocytic leukemia.

This clone was detected only once. The V gene is TRBV29-1, the J gene TRBJ1-1, with 11 positions matching TRBD1. The CDR3 sequence is 17 residues long. CDR1 and CDR2 (germline): SQVTM, ANQGSEA. J gave up 5 bases and V 4 bases, and 15 bases lay outside the gene matches. CDR3 loop: CSVVSDRGLGVGTEAFF. Here the CDR3 DNA reads TGCAGCGTTGTTTCGGACAGGGGGCTCGGGGTTGGTACTGAAGCTTTCTTT.

V and J are TRBV10-3 and TRBJ2-3; unclear D gene. There are 14 residues in the CDR3. Germline loops: CDR1 ENHRY, CDR2 SYGVKD. Trimming shortened V by 0 bases and J by 6 bases, and 10 bases separated the two germline ends. The chain's CDR3 is CAISESAQQDTQYF. CDR3 bases: TGTGCCATCAGTGAGTCCGCTCAACAGGATACGCAGTATTTT.

The chain has TRBV10-2 and TRBJ1-1; D gene ambiguous. This CDR3 is 15 amino acids long. The V gene's germline CDR1 is WSHSY and CDR2 SAAADI. The V end lost 7 bases, the J end lost 0 bases, and 15 bases lay between the germline ends. As DNA, the CDR3 is TGCGCCAGCACGAGCCTTTTAGGGATGAACACTGAAGCTTTCTTT. Protein sequence: CASTSLLGMNTEAFF.

This clone was seen a few times. V is TRBV4-1 and J is TRBJ2-7, with D hard to call. The CDR3 runs to 13 residues. Trimming removed 0 bases from V and 10 bases from J, with 13 bases in between. The V gene's germline CDR1 is MGHRA and CDR2 YSYEKL. The chain's CDR3 is CASSQDPVTVQYF. In DNA form, the CDR3 reads TGCGCCAGCAGCCAAGACCCAGTCACAGTCCAGTACTTC.

The rearrangement links TRBV18 to TRBJ2-7, with 10 bases identical to TRBD1. Germline CDR1 KGHSH, CDR2 LQKENI. V shed 6 bases, J shed 6 bases, and the junction held 5 bases outside the gene matches. The CDR3 totals 13 residues. The DNA for the CDR3 is TGTGCCAGCTCCCCCGGGACAGGGGTCGAGCAGTACTTC. This sequence encodes CASSPGTGVEQYF.

The table lists this clone with many counts. The V and J genes are TRBV19 and TRBJ2-5; D unclear. The germline V gene encodes CDR1 LNHDA and CDR2 SQIVND (reference sequence). The CDR3 totals 13 residues. V was cut by 5 bases and J by 5 bases, with 12 bases left in between. CDR3 DNA sequence: TGTGCCAGTAGTTGGGCACCTCAGGAGACCCAGTACTTC. Its translation: CASSWAPQETQYF.

In DNA form, the CDR3 reads TGTGCCAGCAGTTATAACAGGGGTGGGAACTATGGCTACACCTTC. The encoded protein is CASSYNRGGNYGYTF. V and J are TRBV27 and TRBJ1-2, with TRBD1 matching 7 bases. V lost 4 bases to trimming and J lost 2 bases; unmatched junction nucleotides: 7. The CDR3 is 15 residues long. CDR1 and CDR2 from the germline V gene are MNHEY and SMNVEV (reference sequence).

This rearrangement joins TRBV18 to TRBJ1-2; TRBD1 aligns across 8 bases. The V segment lost 6 bases and the J segment 8 bases; nucleotides outside the gene matches: 17. From germline, CDR1 is KGHSH and CDR2 LQKENI. The CDR3 is 16 amino acids. The DNA of the CDR3 is TGTGCCAGCTCCCCCCAAGCCCTACAGGGGGTTGAAGGCTACACCTTC. Residues: CASSPQALQGVEGYTF.

The chain has TRBV9 and TRBJ2-1, with D perhaps TRBD2 (6 bases). Germline V gene lookup returns CDR1 SGDLS and CDR2 YYNGEE. The CDR3 length is 16 residues. The V and J ends lost 3 bases and 4 bases respectively, with 17 bases between them. CDR3 nucleotide sequence: TGTGCCAGCAGCGCCCGACTAGTGGATTTTTACAATGAGCAGTTCTTC. Translated: CASSARLVDFYNEQFF.

This clone was seen a few times. The J gene is TRBJ1-2, the V gene TRBV2, with D maybe TRBD1 (5 bases). The CDR3 is 15 amino acids. Trimming left V 6 bases short and J 0 bases short, with 14 bases between. Germline V gene sequence: CDR1 SNHLY, CDR2 FYNNEI. The CDR3 sequence is CASSANQGPNYGYTF. Written as DNA, the CDR3 is TGTGCCAGCAGCGCAAACCAGGGTCCTAACTATGGCTACACCTTC.

This clone was observed a few times. The CDR3 spells CASGPGLGYNEQFF. The DNA of the CDR3 is TGTGCCAGCGGACCGGGATTAGGTTACAATGAGCAGTTCTTC. The rearrangement joins TRBV6-5 to TRBJ2-1, with a possible D match to TRBD2 (5 bases). The V end was cut by 8 bases, the J end by 4 bases, with 15 bases between. Germline values: CDR1 MNHEY, CDR2 SVGAGI. The CDR3 runs 14 residues.

This clone has a handful of counts. The chain joins TRBV9 to TRBJ2-7; 8 nucleotides align to TRBD2. This CDR3 has 15 amino acids. The V and J ends lost 0 bases and 1 base, in that order; junction bases with no gene match: 3. Per the germline V gene, CDR1 is SGDLS and CDR2 is YYNGEE. CDR3 amino acids: CASSVAGGPSYEQYF. CDR3 coding DNA: TGTGCCAGCAGCGTAGCGGGAGGGCCTTCCTACGAGCAGTACTTC. Looking up the rest from reference TRBV9 and TRBJ2-7 gives the full variable domain: DSGVTQTPKHLITATGQRVTLRCSPRSGDLSVYWYQQSLDQGLQFLIQYYNGEERAKGNILERFSAQQFPDLHSELNLSSLELGDSALYFCASSVAGGPSYEQYFGPGTRLTVT.

The chain uses TRBV7-9 and TRBJ2-6, with 11 bases identical to TRBD1. The CDR3 is 18 amino acids. CDR1 is SEHNR and CDR2 is FQNEAQ in the germline V gene (reference sequence). The trim removed 6 bases at V and 2 bases at J, leaving 9 bases unmatched. The CDR3 DNA follows: TGTGCCAGCAGTGGACCAGGACAGGGGGCGACTGGGGCCAACGTCCTGACTTTC. Protein: CASSGPGQGATGANVLTF.

The chain has TRBV4-2 and TRBJ2-7; TRBD2 aligns across 12 bases. The CDR3 consists of 16 residues. CDR1 and CDR2 from the germline V gene are LGHNA and YNFKEQ. With V trimmed by 4 bases and J by 4 bases, 8 bases remained unmatched. CDR3 loop: CASSLNLAGGYYEQYF. CDR3 coding DNA: TGTGCCAGCAGCCTGAACCTAGCGGGGGGGTATTACGAGCAGTACTTC.

The chain employs TRBV11-2 and TRBJ2-1; 8 bases fit TRBD2. This CDR3 spans 15 amino acids. Germline V gene sequence: CDR1 SGHAT, CDR2 FQNNGV. The trim removed 0 bases at V and 2 bases at J, leaving 0 bases unmatched. CDR3 sequence (DNA): TGTGCCAGCAGCTTAGACGGGGGGGCCTACAATGAGCAGTTCTTC. It codes for CASSLDGGAYNEQFF.

V gene TRBV11-2 combines with J gene TRBJ2-1; D call uncertain. Trimming pared 3 bases from V and 4 bases from J, leaving 7 bases between. CDR3 length equals 13 residues. Germline CDR1 is SGHAT and CDR2 is FQNNGV. This chain's CDR3 is CASSLFRYNEQFF. The CDR3 nucleotides read TGTGCCAGCAGCTTGTTCCGTTACAATGAGCAGTTCTTC.

The CDR3: CASSEPARGLLRHTQYF. DNA for the CDR3: TGTGCCAGCAGTGAACCAGCCAGGGGCCTCCTTAGGCATACGCAGTATTTT. The gene calls are TRBV2 and TRBJ2-3; D may be TRBD1 (6 bases). The CDR3 is 17 residues long. The germline V gene encodes CDR1 SNHLY and CDR2 FYNNEI. Trimming left V 2 bases short and J 7 bases short, with 22 bases between.

V gene TRBV4-1 combines with J gene TRBJ2-6; no reliable D call. V was clipped by 3 bases and J by 0 bases, with 12 bases between them. The CDR3 totals 17 residues. CDR1 is MGHRA and CDR2 is YSYEKL in the germline V gene. The CDR3 region is CASSHLPLYSGANVLTF. As DNA, the CDR3 is TGCGCCAGCAGCCATCTCCCCCTATACTCTGGGGCCAACGTCCTGACTTTC.

A few counts support this clone. V gene TRBV5-1 combines with J gene TRBJ1-2; 9 nucleotides align to TRBD1. This CDR3 is built from 15 residues. Germline V CDR1 and CDR2: SGHRS, YFSETQ. With V trimmed by 0 bases and J by 5 bases, 5 bases remained unmatched. The CDR3 loop is CASSLEQGATYGYTF. The CDR3 DNA reads as TGCGCCAGCAGCTTGGAACAGGGGGCGACGTATGGCTACACCTTC.

The rearrangement joins TRBV12-5 to TRBJ2-5; D ambiguous. Germline CDR1 LGHNT, CDR2 FRNRAP. The CDR3 is 12 amino acids. The ends were cut back, 1 base at V and 5 bases at J, with 5 bases in the middle. CDR3 DNA sequence: TGTGCTAGTGGTTTGGGGCTGGAGACCCAGTACTTC. This gives the protein CASGLGLETQYF. Filled out from reference TRBV12-5 and TRBJ2-5, the complete variable domain reads DARVTQTPRHKVTEMGQEVTMRCQPILGHNTVFWYRQTMMQGLELLAYFRNRAPLDDSGMPKDRFSAEMPDATLATLKIQPSEPRDSAVYFCASGLGLETQYFGPGTRLLVL.

This chain joins TRBV7-8 and TRBJ2-3; D is ambiguous. Germline CDR1 is SGHVS and CDR2 is FQNEAQ. The V end lost 0 bases, the J end lost 1 base, and 8 bases lay between the germline ends. CDR3 length: 15 amino acids. CDR3 nucleotides: TGTGCCAGCAGCTTAGCAACCCGCGGCACAGATACGCAGTATTTT. Its translation: CASSLATRGTDTQYF.

This chain links TRBV9 with TRBJ2-1; D is perhaps TRBD2 (5 bases). Germline V CDR1 and CDR2: SGDLS, YYNGEE. The CDR3 consists of 16 residues. With 7 bases removed from V and 2 bases from J, the gap between germline ends came to 19 bases. CDR3 amino acids: CASSQRTFAPYNEQFF. In DNA form, the CDR3 reads TGTGCCAGCTCGCAGCGGACTTTCGCTCCCTACAATGAGCAGTTCTTC.

This chain uses TRBV6-6 with TRBJ2-4, with a tentative D call TRBD2 (5 bases). The CDR3 covers 14 residues. Trimming removed 7 bases at V and 9 bases at J, with 19 bases between. Germline V lookup: CDR1 MNHNY, CDR2 SVGAGI (reference sequence). In nucleotides, the CDR3 is TGTGCCAGCATCCCCGTGAGGGATCGAGGCATTCAGTACTTC. Protein: CASIPVRDRGIQYF.

The V and J genes are TRBV27 and TRBJ2-7, with no clear D. Between the trimmed V and J ends, which lost 5 bases and 3 bases, there was a span of 11 bases. This CDR3 contains 13 residues. CDR1 and CDR2 from the germline V gene are MNHEY and SMNVEV (reference sequence). The DNA for the CDR3 is TGTGCCAGCAGTCCCACGCTCTTCTACGAGCAGTACTTC. Protein product: CASSPTLFYEQYF.

This chain uses TRBV7-9 with TRBJ2-1, with no clear D. The ends were cut back, 2 bases at V and 5 bases at J, with 7 bases in the middle. Germline V gene lookup returns CDR1 SEHNR and CDR2 FQNEAQ (reference sequence). This CDR3 comprises 13 residues. Here the CDR3 DNA reads TGTGCCAGCAGCTTACTAGGAGACAATGAGCAGTTCTTC. This sequence encodes CASSLLGDNEQFF.